Each of the 30 T cell receptor beta chains below was sequenced from the same sample in a study of T-cell reconstitution after alpha-beta-depleted transplantation in children. General study findings and limits: Several hundred graft clones that had expanded were reportedly the source of alpha-beta T cells about two months after transplant.

Preparation of the TCRbeta library involved a method that used unique molecular identifiers. TCRdb re-called the PCR reads with MiXCR, one entry per CDR3 protein. The table has over 25,000 distinct CDR3 sequences, under 7.5% seen once; the top ten hold roughly a quarter. Their recognized antigens are unknown. The sample consisted of peripheral blood, taken 60 days after TCRalphabeta/CD19-depleted stem cell transplant. The receptors come from a child in the first two years of life who had a stem cell transplant for acute myeloid leukemia, so the T cells may come from the graft donor.

The sample holds many counts of this clonotype. V gene TRBV24-1 combines with J gene TRBJ2-5; 12 bases map to TRBD2. Germline values: CDR1 KGHDR, CDR2 SFDVKD. V lost 3 bases and J lost 5; bases outside the gene matches: 9. The CDR3 consists of 17 residues. This chain's CDR3 is CATSDILAGGLMETQYF. The DNA for the CDR3 is TGTGCCACCAGTGATATACTAGCGGGAGGTTTAATGGAGACCCAGTACTTC.

A few counts support this clonotype. Here the CDR3 reads CASSVEGTAAYEQYF. The CDR3 nucleotides read TGTGCCAGCAGCGTAGAGGGGACGGCAGCCTACGAGCAGTACTTC. V gene TRBV9 combines with J gene TRBJ2-7, with D perhaps given as TRBD1 or TRBD2 (5 bases each). CDR1 is SGDLS, CDR2 YYNGEE, per germline. Trimming shortened V by 0 bases and J by 2 bases, and 12 bases separated the two germline ends. CDR3 length: 15 amino acids.

Ten or more counts support this clonotype. The chain is built from TRBV10-3 and TRBJ2-3, with unresolved D. Trimming cost V 2 bases and J 1 base, with 10 bases left between them. Germline V gene lookup returns CDR1 ENHRY and CDR2 SYGVKD. The CDR3 length is 15 residues. The CDR3 reads CAISEPGPGTDTQYF. The CDR3 DNA is TGTGCCATCAGTGAGCCTGGACCCGGCACAGATACGCAGTATTTT.

The chain carries TRBV20-1 and TRBJ2-3; D tentatively fits TRBD1 or TRBD2 (6 bases each). Germline V gene data show CDR1 as DFQATT and CDR2 as SNEGSKA (reference sequence). This CDR3 has 15 residues. CDR3 region: CSGGLQKGLRGTQYF. In nucleotides, the CDR3 is TGCAGCGGGGGCCTGCAAAAGGGCCTCAGAGGCACGCAGTATTTT.

This clonotype was counted many times. The CDR3 spells CASSLAPTSPEQFF. For the CDR3, the DNA is TGTGCCAGCAGTTTAGCCCCCACTAGCCCTGAGCAGTTCTTC. The genes are TRBV27 and TRBJ2-1, with D possibly TRBD2 on 6 matching bases. CDR3 length equals 14 residues. V shed 2 bases and J shed 9 bases, with 14 bases lying between them. Germline V gene data show CDR1 as MNHEY and CDR2 as SMNVEV (reference sequence).

This clonotype was observed many times. This chain joins TRBV6-1 and TRBJ2-7, with D possibly TRBD2 on 5 matching bases. V dropped 5 bases and J dropped 2 bases, with 16 bases sitting between them. The CDR3 contains 15 residues. The germline V gene has CDR1 MNHNS and CDR2 SASEGT. This chain's CDR3 is CASSTSRTGTYEQYF. CDR3 DNA: TGTGCCAGCAGTACCTCCCGGACGGGAACCTACGAGCAGTACTTC.

This clonotype came up many times. The V call is TRBV20-1, the J call TRBJ2-7; tentative D call: TRBD1 (7 bases). Germline loops: CDR1 DFQATT, CDR2 SNEGSKA (reference sequence). The V gene lost 1 base and the J gene lost 6 bases, with 13 bases spanning the gap. There are 13 residues in the CDR3. CDR3 DNA: TGCAGTGCTAGAGGGTCAGGGGGAGGCGAGCAGTACTTC. It translates to CSARGSGGGEQYF.

This clonotype was detected many times. In DNA, the CDR3 is TGCAGCGTTGTGAGACTATCTAATGAAAAACTGTTTTTT. Translated, it gives CSVVRLSNEKLFF. This chain links TRBV29-1 with TRBJ1-4; D is undetermined. Deletions cut 4 bases from V and 3 bases from J, with 9 bases between. The germline gives CDR1 SQVTM, CDR2 ANQGSEA. The CDR3 has 13 amino acids.

V usage is TRBV2 and J usage is TRBJ2-4; 13 nucleotides match TRBD2. Trimming at V came to 7 bases and at J to 8 bases, leaving 5 bases not matched to a gene. The CDR3 extends over 14 amino acids. Per the germline V gene, CDR1 is SNHLY and CDR2 is FYNNEI. The CDR3: CASTWTSGGYIQYF. The CDR3, as DNA: TGTGCCAGCACTTGGACTAGCGGGGGATACATTCAGTACTTC.

This clonotype appeared many times. J is TRBJ1-2 and V is TRBV7-9; D call uncertain. This CDR3 contains 13 residues. V was trimmed by 1 base and J by 4 bases, leaving 7 bases between them. Germline values: CDR1 SEHNR, CDR2 FQNEAQ (reference sequence). The CDR3 region has the DNA TGTGCCAGCAGCTTAGTTCACATCTATGGCTACACCTTC. It is translated as CASSLVHIYGYTF.

The sample holds many counts of this clonotype. V usage is TRBV24-1 and J usage is TRBJ2-3; D is ambiguous. V lost 0 bases, J lost 6 bases, and 3 bases lay in between. CDR1 and CDR2 (germline): KGHDR, SFDVKD. CDR3 length: 12 residues. The CDR3, as DNA: TGTGCCACCAGTGATTTGAGTGATACGCAGTATTTT. It specifies CATSDLSDTQYF.

This clonotype was counted ten times or more. CDR3 nucleotide sequence: TGCAGCGTTGATACCGGACAGGGGGGACCGGAGCAGTTCTTC. Translating gives CSVDTGQGGPEQFF. The chain links TRBV29-1 to TRBJ2-1, with TRBD1 matching over 10 bases. The CDR3 consists of 14 residues. Germline V gene lookup returns CDR1 SQVTM and CDR2 ANQGSEA. V dropped 3 bases and J dropped 10; count of bases not matched to a gene: 9.

In this sample, this clonotype turned up a few times. This chain connects TRBV4-3 to TRBJ2-7, with 8 bases lining up with TRBD1. This CDR3 has 17 residues. Germline assignment: CDR1 LGHNA and CDR2 YSLEER. The V and J ends lost 1 base and 0 bases, in that order; junction bases with no gene match: 8. The CDR3 region is CASSQGRTGPFSYEQYF. CDR3 DNA: TGCGCCAGCAGCCAAGGCCGGACAGGGCCCTTCTCCTACGAGCAGTACTTC.

This clonotype was recorded many times. The V and J genes are TRBV30 and TRBJ2-2, with a possible D match to TRBD2 (6 bases). The length of the CDR3 is 17 residues. Germline lookup yields CDR1 GTSNPN and CDR2 SVGIG (reference sequence). Trimming cost V 0 bases and J 6 bases, with 20 bases left between them. The CDR3 reads CAWSVTRAGGSPGELFF. CDR3 DNA sequence: TGTGCCTGGAGTGTCACACGGGCCGGGGGTAGCCCCGGGGAGCTGTTTTTT.

This clonotype showed up many times. The V call is TRBV27, the J call TRBJ2-7; 8 bases map to TRBD1. This CDR3 is built from 15 residues. Germline assignment: CDR1 MNHEY and CDR2 SMNVEV (reference sequence). Trimming took 6 bases from V and 5 from J; bases not matched to a gene: 12. The CDR3, as DNA: TGTGCCAGCAGCCTACTCCGATCACAGGGGGACGAGCAGTACTTC. Its translation: CASSLLRSQGDEQYF.

This clonotype occurred many times. This rearrangement joins TRBV7-9 to TRBJ1-6; TRBD1 matches at 7 bases. This CDR3 comprises 17 residues. J gave up 2 bases and V 2 bases, and 6 bases lay outside the gene matches. Germline CDR1 SEHNR, CDR2 FQNEAQ (reference sequence). This CDR3 is CASSLRGQYPYNSPLHF. CDR3 nucleotide sequence: TGTGCCAGCAGCTTAAGGGGACAGTATCCCTATAATTCACCCCTCCACTTT. Supplemented by reference TRBV7-9 and TRBJ1-6, the full variable domain reads DTGVSQNPRHKITKRGQNVTFRCDPISEHNRLYWYRQTLGQGPEFLTYFQNEAQLEKSRLLSDRFSAERPKGSFSTLEIQRTEQGDSAMYLCASSLRGQYPYNSPLHFGNGTRLTVT.

This clonotype occurred many times. This chain joins TRBV7-2 and TRBJ2-7, with 9 positions matching TRBD2. V lost 4 bases, J lost 7 bases, and 17 bases stayed unmatched. The CDR3 length is 17 residues. In germline, CDR1 is SGHTA, CDR2 FQGNSA. CDR3 region: CASSSAGSGRSNREQYF. The CDR3 DNA reads as TGTGCCAGCAGCTCTGCGGGGAGCGGGAGGTCCAATAGGGAGCAGTACTTC.

This clonotype has at least ten counts. This chain uses TRBV6-6 with TRBJ1-5; D is unresolved. Trimming removed 6 bases at V and 4 bases at J, with 13 bases between. The CDR3 runs to 14 residues. Per germline, CDR1 MNHNY and CDR2 SVGAGI (reference sequence). The CDR3 reads CASSLGVTNQPQHF. DNA of the CDR3: TGTGCCAGCAGCCTCGGAGTCACTAATCAGCCCCAGCATTTT.

In its sample, this clonotype was seen many times. The chain links TRBV12-3 or TRBV12-4 to TRBJ2-2; D possibly corresponds to TRBD1 (6 bases). The CDR3 is 17 amino acids. V was shortened by 1 base and J by 1 base, with 13 bases between the two germline ends. CDR3 sequence (DNA): TGTGCCAGCAGTTTAGTTAGGGGGAAAGTGAACACCGGGGAGCTGTTTTTT. The encoded protein is CASSLVRGKVNTGELFF.

This clonotype was seen many times. V and J are TRBV7-9 and TRBJ2-1; possibly TRBD1 or TRBD2 for D (6 bases each). V lost 6 bases and J 3 bases, leaving 15 bases between the germline ends. Germline V gene data show CDR1 as SEHNR and CDR2 as FQNEAQ (reference sequence). The CDR3 is 15 residues long. CDR3 sequence: CASRKQGGGYNEQFF. CDR3 nucleotides: TGTGCCAGCAGGAAACAGGGAGGCGGCTACAATGAGCAGTTCTTC.

V gene TRBV29-1 combines with J gene TRBJ2-1, with TRBD2 identical over 12 bases. CDR3 length equals 15 residues. Germline V gene data show CDR1 as SQVTM and CDR2 as ANQGSEA. Trimming at V came to 6 bases and at J to 3 bases, leaving 6 bases not matched to a gene. CDR3: CSVIGLAGNYNEQFF. The CDR3 DNA reads TGCAGCGTAATCGGACTAGCGGGGAACTACAATGAGCAGTTCTTC.

This clonotype has ten or more counts. The rearrangement joins TRBV7-9 to TRBJ2-2; tentative D call: TRBD1 (6 bases). Germline CDR1 SEHNR, CDR2 FQNEAQ (reference sequence). This CDR3 comprises 13 residues. The V end was cut by 5 bases, the J end by 7 bases, with 11 bases between. The CDR3 DNA sequence: TGTGCCAGCAGCCCCCGACAGGTCGGGGAGCTGTTTTTT. Residues: CASSPRQVGELFF.

This clonotype was seen repeatedly, ten times or more. This rearrangement joins TRBV28 to TRBJ1-5; D ambiguous. V was trimmed by 0 bases and J by 0 bases, leaving 6 bases between them. Germline CDR1 and CDR2: MDHEN and SYDVKM. The CDR3 length is 15 residues. CDR3 loop: CASSLWANSNQPQHF. CDR3 DNA sequence: TGTGCCAGCAGTTTATGGGCAAATAGCAATCAGCCCCAGCATTTT.

This clonotype was seen repeatedly, ten times or more. The V gene is TRBV27, the J gene TRBJ2-7, with D possibly matching TRBD1 (6 bases). Germline CDR1 MNHEY, CDR2 SMNVEV (reference sequence). Between the trimmed V and J ends, which lost 10 bases and 2 bases, there was a span of 18 bases. The CDR3 consists of 14 residues. The CDR3 region has the DNA TGTGCCACTAAGCTCCATCCAGGGGCCTACGAGCAGTACTTC. Protein: CATKLHPGAYEQYF.

There are a few counts of this clonotype. This rearrangement joins TRBV12-5 to TRBJ2-3, with TRBD1 matching 8 bases. The CDR3 spans 15 residues. The V segment lost 2 bases and the J segment 1 base; nucleotides outside the gene matches: 2. From germline, CDR1 is LGHNT and CDR2 FRNRAP. For the CDR3, the DNA is TGTGCTAGTGGTTTGATACAGGGGGGCACAGATACGCAGTATTTT. It translates to CASGLIQGGTDTQYF.

The chain has TRBV1 and TRBJ2-3; the DNA was not compared with TRBD1, the D call given in the table. TRBV1 is a pseudogene locus. The CDR3 runs 15 residues. The chain's CDR3 is CSWGQETGLRGTQYF. The DNA for the CDR3 is TGCAGTTGGGGCCAGGAAACGGGCCTCAGAGGCACGCAGTATTTT.

This clonotype was picked up many times. The rearrangement joins TRBV6-5 to TRBJ1-1; D is ambiguous. From germline, CDR1 is MNHEY and CDR2 SVGAGI. Trimming pared 6 bases from V and 8 bases from J, leaving 13 bases between. There are 12 residues in the CDR3. CDR3 bases: TGTGCCAGCAGCTATGGACGGAGGGAAGCTTTCTTT. Residues: CASSYGRREAFF.

This clonotype occurred many times. The chain recombines TRBV6-2 or TRBV6-3 with TRBJ2-7, with 10 nucleotides matching TRBD1. This CDR3 has 15 residues. Germline V lookup: CDR1 MNHEY, CDR2 SVGEGT. With 2 bases clipped from V and 1 base from J, the junction kept 2 bases outside the gene matches. The CDR3 is CASSYPDRGSYEQYF. CDR3 DNA: TGTGCCAGCAGTTACCCGGACAGGGGGTCCTACGAGCAGTACTTC.

This clonotype has at least ten counts. This chain joins TRBV9 and TRBJ2-3, with TRBD2 as a possible D gene (5 bases). The CDR3 is 15 amino acids. The germline CDR1 and CDR2 sequences are SGDLS and YYNGEE. Trimming shortened V by 3 bases and J by 5 bases, and 16 bases separated the two germline ends. CDR3 nucleotide sequence: TGTGCCAGCAGCGGAAGCGGTCGTGAGGGAGATACGCAGTATTTT. Protein sequence: CASSGSGREGDTQYF.

This clonotype was detected ten times or more. The J gene is TRBJ2-3, the V gene TRBV28; 7 nucleotides align to TRBD2. V shed 6 bases, J shed 4 bases, and the junction held 4 bases outside the gene matches. Looked up from germline, CDR1 is MDHEN and CDR2 is SYDVKM. The CDR3 length is 13 residues. The CDR3 here is CASSRAGADTQYF. CDR3 nucleotide sequence: TGTGCCAGCAGCAGGGCGGGGGCAGATACGCAGTATTTT.